This TCR beta chain was recovered during a study of cytomegalovirus exposure and HLA in healthy donors. This clone was observed once. The PCR had 60 Vbeta and 13 Jbeta primers. Clones were read by immunoSEQ multiplex PCR, and TCRdb kept only the in-frame ones, dropping some. The table records fewer than 250,000 clones, 70% to 80% of them present only once. Input material: PBMCs. This receptor was identified in a woman in her forties or fifties in good health and CMV-seronegative.

The CDR3 sequence is CTTRLSSTDTQYF. CDR3 bases: TGTACAACGAGGCTTTCTAGCACAGATACGCAGTATTTT. The genes are TRBV6-1 and TRBJ2-3; D gene unclear. This CDR3 has 13 residues. CDR1 MNHNS and CDR2 SASEGT come from the germline V gene.